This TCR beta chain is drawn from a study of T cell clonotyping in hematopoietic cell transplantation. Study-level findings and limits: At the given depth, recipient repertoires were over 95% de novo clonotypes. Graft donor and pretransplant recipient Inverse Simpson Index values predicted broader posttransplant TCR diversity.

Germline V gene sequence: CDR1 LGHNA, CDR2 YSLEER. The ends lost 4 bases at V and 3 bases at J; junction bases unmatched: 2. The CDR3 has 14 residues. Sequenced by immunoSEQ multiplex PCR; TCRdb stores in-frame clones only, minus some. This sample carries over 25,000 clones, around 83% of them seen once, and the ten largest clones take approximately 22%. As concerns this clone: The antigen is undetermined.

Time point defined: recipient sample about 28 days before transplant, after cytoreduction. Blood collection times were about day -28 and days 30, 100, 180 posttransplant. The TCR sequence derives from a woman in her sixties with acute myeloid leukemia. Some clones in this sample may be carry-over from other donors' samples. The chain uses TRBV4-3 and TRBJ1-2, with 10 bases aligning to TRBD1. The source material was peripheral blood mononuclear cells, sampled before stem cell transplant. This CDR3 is CASSRDRGYYGYTF. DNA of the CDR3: TGCGCCAGCAGCCGGGACAGGGGATACTATGGCTACACCTTC.